One and the same sample provided the 28 T cell receptor beta chains below, sequenced in a study of cytomegalovirus exposure and HLA in healthy donors. Profiled with immunoSEQ multiplex PCR; TCRdb holds only in-frame clones, not every one. Here the sample spans fewer than 200,000 clones, around 86% being singletons. The specimen sequenced was PBMCs. These receptors were taken from a man aged 18-30 years in good health and CMV-seropositive.

This clone was observed at least ten times. V is TRBV5-1 and J is TRBJ2-1; no definite D call. CDR1 is SGHRS, CDR2 YFSETQ, per germline. Trimming took off 4 bases at V and 15 bases at J, with 17 bases between the two ends. The CDR3 covers 12 residues. Written as DNA, the CDR3 is TGCGCCAGCAGCCCCGACTCCCCAAAGCGGTTCTTC. Its translation is CASSPDSPKRFF.

The chain recombines TRBV2 with TRBJ2-2; 8 bases match TRBD2. The CDR3 is made up of 15 amino acids. V shed 8 bases and J 8 bases; nucleotides not matched to a gene: 13. Germline values: CDR1 SNHLY, CDR2 FYNNEI. CDR3 in DNA: TGTGCCAGCCTCCGGGGGGGAAGGGGACGAGGGGAGCTGTTTTTT. Its protein is CASLRGGRGRGELFF.

V and J are TRBV9 and TRBJ2-7; D might be TRBD2 (5 bases). This CDR3 is built from 14 residues. Germline assignment: CDR1 SGDLS and CDR2 YYNGEE. The V end lost 4 bases, the J end lost 2 bases, and 13 bases lay between the germline ends. The CDR3 DNA reads as TGTGCCAGCAGCCCCGGAAGCGGCCCCTACGAGCAGTACTTC. It translates to CASSPGSGPYEQYF.

V is TRBV5-1 and J is TRBJ1-4, with unresolved D. Germline V CDR1 and CDR2: SGHRS, YFSETQ. V was clipped by 0 bases and J by 0 bases, with 15 bases between them. This CDR3 region has 18 residues. The CDR3 reads CASSLAVDSRATNEKLFF. DNA for the CDR3: TGCGCCAGCAGCTTGGCAGTTGACTCCCGAGCAACTAATGAAAAACTGTTTTTT.

The CDR3 nucleotides read TGTGCCAGCTCACCGACTAGCCCCACTACGGGCAATGAGCAGTTCTTC. This gives the protein CASSPTSPTTGNEQFF. The chain uses TRBV18 and TRBJ2-1, with 7 bases fitting TRBD2. V lost 3 bases and J lost 6; bases outside the gene matches: 11. The CDR3 loop spans 16 amino acids. From germline, CDR1 is KGHSH and CDR2 LQKENI. Filled out from reference TRBV18 and TRBJ2-1, the complete variable domain reads NAGVMQNPRHLVRRRGQEARLRCSPMKGHSHVYWYRQLPEEGLKFMVYLQKENIIDESGMPKERFSAEFPKEGPSILRIQQVVRGDSAAYFCASSPTSPTTGNEQFFGPGTRLTVL.

This clone has just one count. This sequence joins TRBV6-1 and TRBJ1-5, with TRBD1 matching 9 bases. Germline CDR1 reads MNHNS; CDR2 reads SASEGT. There are 13 residues in the CDR3. J was trimmed by 4 bases and V by 6 bases; bases with no gene match: 1. CDR3 DNA sequence: TGTGCCAGCAGAGGACAGGGGAATCAGCCCCAGCATTTT. As protein: CASRGQGNQPQHF.

The V and J genes are TRBV6-5 and TRBJ2-2, with 7 bases aligning to TRBD2. Germline trimming cut 6 bases from V and 6 bases from J; bases unmatched to any gene: 1. The germline V gene encodes CDR1 MNHEY and CDR2 SVGAGI. This CDR3 is 12 amino acids long. The CDR3 region is CASRRGAGELFF. CDR3 DNA: TGTGCCAGCAGACGGGGGGCCGGGGAGCTGTTTTTT.

The chain combines TRBV10-3 with TRBJ1-5, with no clear D. The V gene's germline CDR1 is ENHRY and CDR2 SYGVKD. Between the trimmed V and J ends, which lost 0 bases and 0 bases, there was a span of 9 bases. This CDR3 is 16 amino acids long. The chain's CDR3 is CAISESSYYSNQPQHF. In DNA, the CDR3 is TGTGCCATCAGTGAGTCATCCTACTATAGCAATCAGCCCCAGCATTTT.

In regard to this clone: The same CDR3 can be traced to other DNA sequences in this sample. This chain connects TRBV5-4 to TRBJ1-1, with D possibly TRBD1 on 5 matching bases. The CDR3 is made up of 13 amino acids. Per germline, CDR1 SGHNT and CDR2 YYREEE (reference sequence). V gave up 0 bases and J gave up 5 bases, with 8 bases separating them. The DNA of the CDR3 is TGTGCCAGCAGCTTGGGGGGGGGAACTGAAGCTTTCTTT. This sequence encodes CASSLGGGTEAFF.

In this sample, this clone turned up once. One junction end disagrees with the germline gene, perhaps due to a read error. This CDR3 reads CATSSRTGGHPLF. In DNA form, the CDR3 reads TGTGCCACCAGCAGCCGGACAGGGGGGCATCCCCTATTC. The chain couples TRBV15 to TRBJ1-2, with 10 nucleotides matching TRBD1. The CDR3 contains 13 residues. Germline CDR1 LNHNV, CDR2 YYDKDF (reference sequence). The full variable domain, with the rest looked up from reference TRBV15 and TRBJ1-2, is DAMVIQNPRYQVTQFGKPVTLSCSQTLNHNVMYWYQQKSSQAPKLLFHYYDKDFNNEADTPDNFQSRRPNTSFCFLDIRSPGLGDTAMYLCATSSRTGGHPLFGSGTRLTVV.

The rearrangement joins TRBV4-2 to TRBJ2-1; the match to TRBD1 covers 7 bases. CDR3 size: 14 residues. The ends lost 0 bases at V and 6 bases at J; junction bases unmatched: 2. CDR1 is LGHNA, CDR2 YNFKEQ, per germline. CDR3 nucleotides: TGTGCCAGCAGCCAAGAACCAGGGGGCAATGAGCAGTTCTTC. It codes for CASSQEPGGNEQFF.

This rearrangement joins TRBV7-2 to TRBJ1-5, with D possibly matching TRBD1 (6 bases). The CDR3 sequence is 15 residues long. The V gene's germline CDR1 is SGHTA and CDR2 FQGNSA. Trimming removed 2 bases at V and 3 bases at J, with 11 bases between. The CDR3 loop is CASSLQGLHNQPQHF. The CDR3 nucleotides are TGTGCCAGCAGCTTACAGGGGCTGCACAATCAGCCCCAGCATTTT.

The rearrangement joins TRBV2 to TRBJ2-5, with 8 bases identical to TRBD1. The CDR3 is 13 residues long. The germline CDR1 and CDR2 sequences are SNHLY and FYNNEI. The V segment lost 6 bases and the J segment 5 bases; nucleotides outside the gene matches: 5. The CDR3 loop is CASRTGDWETQYF. The CDR3, as DNA: TGTGCCAGCAGGACAGGGGATTGGGAGACCCAGTACTTC.

This rearrangement joins TRBV28 to TRBJ2-3, with 10 bases matching TRBD2. The CDR3 runs 18 residues. CDR1 is MDHEN and CDR2 is SYDVKM in the germline V gene. The J segment lost 3 bases and the V segment lost 5 bases, leaving 14 bases of the junction unmatched. The CDR3: CASSRGGASGRGTDTQYF. The CDR3 DNA follows: TGTGCCAGCAGTAGGGGCGGGGCTAGCGGGAGAGGGACAGATACGCAGTATTTT.

The chain has TRBV2 and TRBJ1-5, with 7 bases identical to TRBD1. CDR3 size: 12 residues. V dropped 6 bases and J dropped 12; count of bases not matched to a gene: 8. Germline V gene sequence: CDR1 SNHLY, CDR2 FYNNEI. The CDR3, as DNA: TGTGCCAGCAGGGCCACCGGGACAGACCAGCATTTT. Translation gives CASRATGTDQHF.

This rearrangement joins TRBV4-1 to TRBJ2-5, with 11 bases lining up with TRBD2. This CDR3 is built from 18 residues. Per germline, CDR1 MGHRA and CDR2 YSYEKL. V was clipped by 1 base and J by 4 bases; unmatched bases: 11. The CDR3 sequence: CASSQGLAGGFSPETQYF. The CDR3 bases are TGCGCCAGCAGCCAAGGTCTAGCGGGAGGCTTCTCCCCAGAGACCCAGTACTTC.

The chain combines TRBV9 with TRBJ2-5; tentative D call: TRBD2 (6 bases). The CDR3 spans 12 residues. The germline gives CDR1 SGDLS, CDR2 YYNGEE. V was shortened by 2 bases and J by 4 bases, with 6 bases between the two germline ends. CDR3 sequence (DNA): TGTGCCAGCAGCGTGGGGGGAGAGACCCAGTACTTC. Amino acid sequence: CASSVGGETQYF.

The V gene is TRBV7-9, the J gene TRBJ2-7, with 7 bases fitting TRBD1. CDR3 length equals 13 residues. CDR1 is SEHNR and CDR2 is FQNEAQ in the germline V gene (reference sequence). V trimming: 5 bases; J trimming: 1 base; junction bases outside the gene matches: 2. The CDR3, as DNA: TGTGCCAGCAGCACGGACAGGTCCTACGAGCAGTACTTC. Residues: CASSTDRSYEQYF.

The chain has TRBV7-9 and TRBJ1-5; D unclear. The CDR3 spans 12 residues. CDR1 and CDR2 (germline): SEHNR, FQNEAQ (reference sequence). V dropped 5 bases and J dropped 4 bases, with 6 bases sitting between them. The CDR3 sequence: CASSPLNQPQHF. The CDR3 DNA is TGTGCCAGCAGCCCCCTGAATCAGCCCCAGCATTTT.

This clone is a singleton in its sample. The J gene is TRBJ2-1, the V gene TRBV9, with 9 bases matching TRBD2. Trimming at V came to 2 bases and at J to 7 bases, leaving 7 bases not matched to a gene. This CDR3 is built from 15 residues. Germline V gene lookup returns CDR1 SGDLS and CDR2 YYNGEE. The CDR3 reads CASSVAGGSANEQFF. In DNA form, the CDR3 reads TGTGCCAGCAGCGTTGCGGGAGGGTCGGCTAATGAGCAGTTCTTC.

The chain joins TRBV5-1 to TRBJ2-2; 11 bases align to TRBD2. V trimming: 4 bases; J trimming: 6 bases; junction bases outside the gene matches: 8. The CDR3 runs to 16 residues. Germline values: CDR1 SGHRS, CDR2 YFSETQ. The CDR3 here is CASSLLAGDPSGELFF. DNA for the CDR3: TGCGCCAGCAGCCTACTAGCGGGAGATCCATCCGGGGAGCTGTTTTTT.

The chain is built from TRBV29-1 and TRBJ2-7; 7 bases are a match to TRBD2. The V gene end was trimmed by 6 bases and the J gene end by 3 bases; junction bases not matched to a gene: 2. The CDR3 has 11 amino acids. Per the germline V gene, CDR1 is SQVTM and CDR2 is ANQGSEA. The chain's CDR3 is CSVTSSYEQYF. The DNA for the CDR3 is TGCAGCGTGACTAGCAGCTACGAGCAGTACTTC.

Here the CDR3 DNA reads TGTGCCAGCAGCTTAGATGGCAGGGGGTATGGCTACACCTTC. Encoded protein: CASSLDGRGYGYTF. This chain uses TRBV11-2 with TRBJ1-2; 7 nucleotides agree with TRBD1. Germline CDR1 reads SGHAT; CDR2 reads FQNNGV. The CDR3 has 14 amino acids. Trimming took 0 bases from V and 5 from J; bases not matched to a gene: 3.

This chain joins TRBV19 and TRBJ1-2; D is undetermined. Germline CDR1 and CDR2: LNHDA and SQIVND (reference sequence). The ends were cut back, 6 bases at V and 1 base at J, with 15 bases in the middle. The CDR3 totals 15 residues. The CDR3 region is CASRGGAAGNYGYTF. The CDR3 nucleotides read TGTGCCAGTAGGGGCGGAGCTGCGGGTAACTATGGCTACACCTTC.

The CDR3 sequence: CASSLQGGNQPQHF. CDR3 DNA sequence: TGTGCCAGCAGCTTACAGGGCGGCAATCAGCCCCAGCATTTT. This chain connects TRBV2 to TRBJ1-5, with D perhaps matching TRBD1 (6 bases). The CDR3 contains 14 residues. Germline V gives CDR1 SNHLY, CDR2 FYNNEI. Trimming left V 6 bases short and J 2 bases short, with 11 bases between.

The chain has TRBV29-1 and TRBJ2-7; possibly TRBD1 for D (6 bases). The germline V gene has CDR1 SQVTM and CDR2 ANQGSEA. The V end lost 6 bases, the J end lost 2 bases, and 11 bases lay between the germline ends. The CDR3 is 12 amino acids. The CDR3 loop reads CSVRQETYEQYF. The CDR3 bases are TGCAGCGTAAGACAGGAGACCTACGAGCAGTACTTC.

This sequence joins TRBV18 and TRBJ2-2, with 8 bases identical to TRBD1. With 3 bases clipped from V and 4 bases from J, the junction kept 10 bases outside the gene matches. This CDR3 is 17 amino acids long. In germline, CDR1 is KGHSH, CDR2 LQKENI. DNA of the CDR3: TGTGCCAGCTCACCCAGGGGGCTCGGAAGAATCACCGGGGAGCTGTTTTTT. Its protein product is CASSPRGLGRITGELFF.

A few counts support this clone. This rearrangement joins TRBV27 to TRBJ2-2, with D perhaps matching TRBD2 (6 bases). This CDR3 has 15 residues. Trimming removed 6 bases at V and 0 bases at J, with 11 bases between. Germline values: CDR1 MNHEY, CDR2 SMNVEV (reference sequence). This CDR3 is CASSPGTPNTGELFF. Written as DNA, the CDR3 is TGTGCCAGCAGCCCCGGGACTCCGAACACCGGGGAGCTGTTTTTT.